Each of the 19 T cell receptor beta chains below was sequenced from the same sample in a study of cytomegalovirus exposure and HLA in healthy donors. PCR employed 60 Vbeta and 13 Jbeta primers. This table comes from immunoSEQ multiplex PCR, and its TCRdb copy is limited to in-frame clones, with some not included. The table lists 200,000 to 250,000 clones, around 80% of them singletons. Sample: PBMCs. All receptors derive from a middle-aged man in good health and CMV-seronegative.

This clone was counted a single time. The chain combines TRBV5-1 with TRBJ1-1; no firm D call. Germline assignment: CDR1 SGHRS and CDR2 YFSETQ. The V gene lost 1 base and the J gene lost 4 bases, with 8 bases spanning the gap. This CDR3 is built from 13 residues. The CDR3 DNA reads TGCGCCAGCAGCTTGAATTCCGGCACTGAAGCTTTCTTT. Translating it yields CASSLNSGTEAFF.

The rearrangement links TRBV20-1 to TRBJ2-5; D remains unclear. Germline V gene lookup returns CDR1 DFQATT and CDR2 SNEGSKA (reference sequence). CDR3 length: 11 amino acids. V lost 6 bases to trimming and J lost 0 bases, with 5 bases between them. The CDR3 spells CSAQYQETQYF. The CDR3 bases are TGCAGTGCCCAGTACCAAGAGACCCAGTACTTC.

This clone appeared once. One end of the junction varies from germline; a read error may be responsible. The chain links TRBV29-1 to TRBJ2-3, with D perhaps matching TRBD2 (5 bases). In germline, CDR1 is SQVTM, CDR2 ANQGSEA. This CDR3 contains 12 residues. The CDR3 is CSVEGGRDAQYF. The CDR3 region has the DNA TGCAGCGTTGAAGGTGGGAGAGATGCGCAGTATTTT.

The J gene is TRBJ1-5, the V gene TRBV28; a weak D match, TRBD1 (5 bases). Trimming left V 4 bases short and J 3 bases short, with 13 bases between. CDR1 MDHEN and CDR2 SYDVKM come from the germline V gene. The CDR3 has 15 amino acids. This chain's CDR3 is CASSYRRQNNQPQHF. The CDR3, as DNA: TGTGCCAGCAGTTATCGAAGACAGAACAATCAGCCCCAGCATTTT.

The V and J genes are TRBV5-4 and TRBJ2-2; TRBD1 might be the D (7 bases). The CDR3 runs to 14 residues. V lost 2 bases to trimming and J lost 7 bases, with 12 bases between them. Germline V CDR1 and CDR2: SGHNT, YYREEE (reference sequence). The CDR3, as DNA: TGTGCCAGCAGCTTTGGAGGGGGCGTCGGGGAGCTGTTTTTT. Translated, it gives CASSFGGGVGELFF. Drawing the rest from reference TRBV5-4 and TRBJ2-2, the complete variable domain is ETGVTQSPTHLIKTRGQQVTLRCSSQSGHNTVSWYQQALGQGPQFIFQYYREEENGRGNFPPRFSGLQFPNYSSELNVNALELDDSALYLCASSFGGGVGELFFGEGSRLTVL.

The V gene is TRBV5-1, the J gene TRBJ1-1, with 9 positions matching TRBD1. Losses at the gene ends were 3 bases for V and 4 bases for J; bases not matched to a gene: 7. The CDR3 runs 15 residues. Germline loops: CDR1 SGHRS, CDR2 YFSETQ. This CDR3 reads CASSYTGGAGTEAFF. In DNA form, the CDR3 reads TGCGCCAGCAGCTACACAGGGGGCGCCGGCACTGAAGCTTTCTTT.

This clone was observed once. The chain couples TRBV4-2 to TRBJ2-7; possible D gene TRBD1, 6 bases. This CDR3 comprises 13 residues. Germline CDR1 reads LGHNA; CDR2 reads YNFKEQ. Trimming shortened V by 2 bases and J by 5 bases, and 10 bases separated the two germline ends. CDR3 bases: TGTGCCAGCAGCCAACCAGGGGCCAACGAGCAGTACTTC. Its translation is CASSQPGANEQYF.

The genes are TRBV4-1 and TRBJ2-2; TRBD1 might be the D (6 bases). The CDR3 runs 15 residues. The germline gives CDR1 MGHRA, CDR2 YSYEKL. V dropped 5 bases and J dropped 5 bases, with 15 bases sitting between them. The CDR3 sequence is CASSEGWGQTGELFF. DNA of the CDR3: TGCGCCAGCAGCGAAGGTTGGGGGCAGACCGGGGAGCTGTTTTTT.

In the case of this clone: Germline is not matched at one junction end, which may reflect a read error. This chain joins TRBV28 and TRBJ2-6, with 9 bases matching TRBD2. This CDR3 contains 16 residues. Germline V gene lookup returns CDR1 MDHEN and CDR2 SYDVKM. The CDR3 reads CASSPLSAGGANGLTF. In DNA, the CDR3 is TGTGCCAGCAGTCCCCTCTCGGCGGGAGGGGCCAACGGCCTGACTTTC. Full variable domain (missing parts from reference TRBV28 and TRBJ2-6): DVKVTQSSRYLVKRTGEKVFLECVQDMDHENMFWYRQDPGLGLRLIYFSYDVKMKEKGDIPEGYSVSREKKERFSLILESASTNQTSMYLCASSPLSAGGANGLTFGAGSRLTVL.

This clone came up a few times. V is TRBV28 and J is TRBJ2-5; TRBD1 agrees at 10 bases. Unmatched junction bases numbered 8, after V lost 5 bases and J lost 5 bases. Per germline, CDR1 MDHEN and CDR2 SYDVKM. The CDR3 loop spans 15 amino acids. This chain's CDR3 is CASSPTGGMWETQYF. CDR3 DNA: TGTGCCAGCAGTCCGACAGGGGGCATGTGGGAGACCCAGTACTTC. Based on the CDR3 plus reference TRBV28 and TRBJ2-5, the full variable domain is DVKVTQSSRYLVKRTGEKVFLECVQDMDHENMFWYRQDPGLGLRLIYFSYDVKMKEKGDIPEGYSVSREKKERFSLILESASTNQTSMYLCASSPTGGMWETQYFGPGTRLLVL.

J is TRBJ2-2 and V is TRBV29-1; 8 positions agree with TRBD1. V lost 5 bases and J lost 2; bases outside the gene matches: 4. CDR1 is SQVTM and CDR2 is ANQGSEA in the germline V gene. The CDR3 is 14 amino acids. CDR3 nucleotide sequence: TGCAGCGTTCGTGGACAGGGAAACACCGGGGAGCTGTTTTTT. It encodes CSVRGQGNTGELFF.

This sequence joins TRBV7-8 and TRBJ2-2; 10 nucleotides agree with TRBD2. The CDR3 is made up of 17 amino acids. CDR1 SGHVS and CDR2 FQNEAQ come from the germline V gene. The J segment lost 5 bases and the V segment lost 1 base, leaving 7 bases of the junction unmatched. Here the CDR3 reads CASSLVFSSGSTGELFF. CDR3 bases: TGTGCCAGCAGCTTAGTTTTTTCTAGCGGGAGTACCGGGGAGCTGTTTTTT.

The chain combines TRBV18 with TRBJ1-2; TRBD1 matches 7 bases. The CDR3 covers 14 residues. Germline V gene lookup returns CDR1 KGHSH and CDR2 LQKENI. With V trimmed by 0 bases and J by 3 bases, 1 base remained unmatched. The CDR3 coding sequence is TGTGCCAGCTCACCACCAACAGGGGACTATGGCTACACCTTC. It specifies CASSPPTGDYGYTF.

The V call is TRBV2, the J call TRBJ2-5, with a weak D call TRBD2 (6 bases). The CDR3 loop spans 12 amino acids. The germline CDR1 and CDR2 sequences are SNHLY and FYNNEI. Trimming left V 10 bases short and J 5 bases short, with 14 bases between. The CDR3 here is CATGAGRETQYF. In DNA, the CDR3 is TGTGCCACCGGGGCGGGACGGGAGACCCAGTACTTC.

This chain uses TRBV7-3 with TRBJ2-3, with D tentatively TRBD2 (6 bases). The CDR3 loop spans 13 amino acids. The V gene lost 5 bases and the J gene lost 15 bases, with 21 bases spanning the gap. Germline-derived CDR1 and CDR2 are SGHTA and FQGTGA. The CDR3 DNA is TGTGCCAGCAGCCCCCCCTCACTAGCCCCTCAATATTTT. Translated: CASSPPSLAPQYF.

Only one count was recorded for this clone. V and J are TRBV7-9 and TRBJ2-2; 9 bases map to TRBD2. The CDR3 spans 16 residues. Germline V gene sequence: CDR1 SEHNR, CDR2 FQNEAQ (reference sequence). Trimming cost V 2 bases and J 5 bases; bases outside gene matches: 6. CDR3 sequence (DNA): TGTGCCAGCAGCTTAATACTAGCGGGCTTGACCGGGGAGCTGTTTTTT. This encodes CASSLILAGLTGELFF.

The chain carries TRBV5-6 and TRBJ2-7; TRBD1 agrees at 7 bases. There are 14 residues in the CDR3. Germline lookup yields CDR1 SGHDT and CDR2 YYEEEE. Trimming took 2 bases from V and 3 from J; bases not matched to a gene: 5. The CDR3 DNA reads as TGTGCCAGCAGCTTCCGGCAGGGGGACTACGAGCAGTACTTC. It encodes CASSFRQGDYEQYF.

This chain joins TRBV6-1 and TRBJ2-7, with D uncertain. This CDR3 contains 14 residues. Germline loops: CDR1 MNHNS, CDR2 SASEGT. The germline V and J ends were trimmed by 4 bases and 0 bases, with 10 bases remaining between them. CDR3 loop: CASSGLESSYEQYF. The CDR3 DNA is TGTGCCAGCAGTGGACTCGAGAGCTCCTACGAGCAGTACTTC.

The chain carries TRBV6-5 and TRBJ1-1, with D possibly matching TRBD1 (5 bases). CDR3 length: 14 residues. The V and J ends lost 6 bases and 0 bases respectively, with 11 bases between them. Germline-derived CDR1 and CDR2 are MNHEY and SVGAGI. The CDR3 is CASRATTVNTEAFF. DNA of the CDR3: TGTGCCAGCAGGGCCACGACAGTGAACACTGAAGCTTTCTTT.